This T cell receptor beta chain was captured in a study of blood T cells in healthy people across ages. The second PCR ran about 7 to 12 cycles with a sample-barcoded 5' primer and J-beta primers. Researchers report that a template-switch adaptor with 12 random nucleotides tagged each cDNA molecule. Using its own MiXCR run on the 5' RACE reads, TCRdb lists one record per CDR3 protein. Of some 1.4 million distinct CDR3 sequences detected, 35% to 45% appear once; the ten largest clones hold 7.9%. Germline V gene lookup returns CDR1 SQVTM and CDR2 ANQGSEA. The CDR3 length is 13 residues. The germline V and J ends were trimmed by 7 bases and 6 bases, with 19 bases remaining between them. Per sample, a minimum of 6 million PBMCs were isolated. In regard to this clonotype: No antigen is known for it. A much larger clone is a single base away; this may be a read error.

Whole-study results and caveats: Measured against age, TCR beta diversity per million T cells decreased in a roughly linear manner.

The TCR originated in a woman aged 18-30 years in good health. The rearrangement joins TRBV29-1 to TRBJ2-7; D is possibly TRBD2 (6 bases). Material for sequencing was blood. The CDR3 nucleotides are TGCAGCGCCGGACTGGGGGGTTGGACCGAGCAGTACTTC. The encoded protein is CSAGLGGWTEQYF.